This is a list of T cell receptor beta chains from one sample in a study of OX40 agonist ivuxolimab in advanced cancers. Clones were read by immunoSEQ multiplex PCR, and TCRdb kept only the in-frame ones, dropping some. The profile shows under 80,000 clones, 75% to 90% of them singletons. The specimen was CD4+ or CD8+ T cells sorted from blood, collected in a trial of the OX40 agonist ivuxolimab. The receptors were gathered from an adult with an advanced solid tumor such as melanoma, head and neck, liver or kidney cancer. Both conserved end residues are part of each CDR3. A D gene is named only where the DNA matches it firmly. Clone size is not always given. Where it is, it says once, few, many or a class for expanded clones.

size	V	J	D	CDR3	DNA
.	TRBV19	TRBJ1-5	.	CASKGVKNQPQHF	TGTGCCAGTAAGGGGGTGAAGAATCAGCCCCAGCATTTT
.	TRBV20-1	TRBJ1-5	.	CSAGSNQPQHF	TGCAGTGCCGGAAGCAATCAGCCCCAGCATTTT
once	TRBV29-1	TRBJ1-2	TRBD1	CSVVEGAGGYTF	TGCAGCGTTGTAGAGGGGGCGGGTGGCTACACCTTC
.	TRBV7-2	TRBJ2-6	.	CASSGGSGANVLTF	TGTGCCAGCAGTGGGGGCTCTGGGGCCAACGTCCTGACTTTC
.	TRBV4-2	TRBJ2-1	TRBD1	CASSLGQGRDSSYNEQFF	TGTGCCAGCAGCCTAGGCCAAGGTAGGGACAGCTCCTACAATGAGCAGTTCTTC
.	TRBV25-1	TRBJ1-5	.	CASSESGVGGNQPQHF	TGTGCCAGCAGTGAATCAGGGGTCGGGGGCAATCAGCCCCAGCATTTT
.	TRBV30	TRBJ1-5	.	CAWRASSNQPQHF	TGTGCCTGGAGAGCGAGTAGCAATCAGCCCCAGCATTTT
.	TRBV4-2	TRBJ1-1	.	CASSQGESGNTEAFF	TGTGCCAGCAGCCAAGGGGAATCGGGAAACACTGAAGCTTTCTTT
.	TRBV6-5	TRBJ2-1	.	CASSYLPGYNEQFF	TGTGCCAGCAGTTACCTACCGGGATACAATGAGCAGTTCTTC
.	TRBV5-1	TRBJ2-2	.	CASSLVPGTGSGGELFF	TGCGCCAGCAGCTTGGTTCCCGGGACGGGAAGCGGCGGGGAGCTGTTTTTT
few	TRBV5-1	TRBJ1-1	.	CASSVEAGDTEAFF	TGCGCCAGCAGCGTGGAGGCCGGGGACACTGAAGCTTTCTTT
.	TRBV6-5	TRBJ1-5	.	CASSPTGSNQPQHF	TGTGCCAGCAGCCCAACCGGTAGCAATCAGCCCCAGCATTTT
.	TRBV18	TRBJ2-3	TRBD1	CASSNWGQGFGTDTQYF	TGTGCCAGCTCGAACTGGGGACAGGGTTTTGGCACAGATACGCAGTATTTT
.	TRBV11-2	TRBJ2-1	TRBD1	CASSLGQGDFDEQFF	TGTGCCAGCAGCCTTGGACAGGGGGATTTCGATGAGCAGTTCTTC
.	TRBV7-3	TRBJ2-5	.	CASSLNRQGQETQYF	TGTGCCAGCAGCTTAAATAGGCAGGGCCAAGAGACCCAGTACTTC
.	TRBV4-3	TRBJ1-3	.	CASSQDSRVSGNTIYF	TGCGCCAGCAGCCAAGATTCCAGGGTCTCCGGAAACACCATATATTTT
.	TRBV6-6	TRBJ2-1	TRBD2	CASSYVGSGGDEQFF	TGTGCCAGCAGTTATGTGGGTAGCGGGGGCGATGAGCAGTTCTTC
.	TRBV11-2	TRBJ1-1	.	CASSLNLVGGEAFF	TGTGCCAGCAGCTTAAATTTAGTGGGGGGAGAAGCTTTCTTT
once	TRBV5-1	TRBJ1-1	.	CASSYEGVGGTEAFF	TGCGCCAGCAGCTACGAGGGCGTCGGGGGTACTGAAGCTTTCTTT
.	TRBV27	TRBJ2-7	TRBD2	CASSTGAGAYEQYF	TGTGCCAGCAGTACCGGGGCGGGAGCCTACGAGCAGTACTTC
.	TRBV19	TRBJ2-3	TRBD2	CASSTAGGLRKADTQYF	TGTGCCAGTAGCACGGCGGGGGGCTTAAGAAAGGCAGATACGCAGTATTTT
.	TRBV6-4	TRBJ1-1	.	CASSGQGSGEAFF	TGTGCCAGCAGTGGCCAGGGGTCGGGGGAAGCTTTCTTT
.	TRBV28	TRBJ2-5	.	CASSLGGQETQYF	TGTGCCAGCAGTTTAGGGGGACAAGAGACCCAGTACTTC
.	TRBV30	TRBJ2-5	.	CAWDTQGPETQYF	TGTGCCTGGGACACCCAAGGGCCGGAGACCCAGTACTTC
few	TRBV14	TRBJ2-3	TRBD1	CASSLLGQGTDTQYF	TGTGCCAGCAGCCTACTGGGACAGGGGACAGATACGCAGTATTTT
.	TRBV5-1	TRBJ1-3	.	CASSLGLRPYSGNTIYF	TGCGCCAGCAGCTTGGGGTTAAGACCTTACTCTGGAAACACCATATATTTT
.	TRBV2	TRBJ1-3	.	CASSLVTEVPGNTIYF	TGTGCCAGCAGTTTGGTCACAGAAGTTCCTGGAAACACCATATATTTT
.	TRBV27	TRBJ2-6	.	CASSPAPLGSGANVLTF	TGTGCCAGCAGTCCGGCCCCTTTGGGCTCTGGGGCCAACGTCCTGACTTTC
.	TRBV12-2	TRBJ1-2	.	CASRNDRGRIYGYTF	TGTGCAAGTCGCAATGACAGGGGGCGTATCTATGGCTACACCTTC
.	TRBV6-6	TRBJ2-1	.	CASRRSPNLYNEQFF	TGTGCCAGCAGAAGGTCCCCCAACCTCTACAATGAGCAGTTCTTC
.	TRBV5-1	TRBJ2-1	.	CASSLVDRRNEQFF	TGCGCCAGCAGCTTGGTGGACCGCCGCAATGAGCAGTTCTTC
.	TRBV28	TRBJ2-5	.	CASSQGQETQYF	TGTGCCAGCAGCCAGGGGCAAGAGACCCAGTACTTC
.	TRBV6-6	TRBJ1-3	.	CASSYGGSSGNTIYF	TGTGCCAGCAGTTACGGGGGATCCTCTGGAAACACCATATATTTT
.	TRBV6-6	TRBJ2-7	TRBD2	CASSSRTSGGARQYF	TGTGCCAGCAGTTCGCGGACTAGCGGGGGGGCCAGACAGTACTTC
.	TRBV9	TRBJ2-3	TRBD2	CASSDDSGVTDTQYF	TGTGCCAGCAGCGACGATAGCGGGGTCACAGATACGCAGTATTTT
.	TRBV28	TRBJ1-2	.	CASSLQTGLNTF	TGTGCCAGCAGTCTACAAACAGGGTTGAACACCTTC
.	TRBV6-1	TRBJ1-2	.	CASSEEAGNGYTF	TGTGCCAGCAGTGAAGAAGCAGGGAATGGCTACACCTTC
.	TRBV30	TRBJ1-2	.	CAWNPLGPPYGYTF	TGTGCCTGGAACCCTCTCGGTCCGCCCTATGGCTACACCTTC
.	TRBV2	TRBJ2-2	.	CASSPDERLGGELFF	TGTGCCAGTTCCCCCGATGAGCGCTTGGGCGGGGAGCTGTTTTTT
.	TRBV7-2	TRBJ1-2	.	CASSLDRTASSGGYTF	TGTGCCAGCAGCTTAGATAGGACAGCTTCCTCGGGGGGCTACACCTTC
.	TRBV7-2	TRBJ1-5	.	CASSLARVQPQHF	TGTGCCAGCAGCTTAGCGAGGGTTCAGCCCCAGCATTTT
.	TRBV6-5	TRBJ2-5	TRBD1	CASSTGQGKTQYF	TGTGCCAGCAGTACGGGACAGGGAAAGACCCAGTACTTC
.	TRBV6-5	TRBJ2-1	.	CASSYVGQRVNNEQFF	TGTGCCAGCAGTTACGTTGGACAGAGAGTAAACAATGAGCAGTTCTTC
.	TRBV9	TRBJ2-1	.	CASSPSQGYEQFF	TGTGCCAGCAGCCCCTCGCAGGGATATGAGCAGTTCTTC
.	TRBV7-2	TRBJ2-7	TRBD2	CASSFGLAGGPGEQYF	TGTGCCAGCAGCTTTGGACTAGCGGGAGGGCCGGGCGAGCAGTACTTC
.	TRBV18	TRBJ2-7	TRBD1	CASSRVRDRRTYEQYF	TGTGCCAGCTCACGGGTTCGGGACAGGAGGACCTACGAGCAGTACTTC
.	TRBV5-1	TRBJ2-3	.	CASSLTDSDTQYF	TGCGCCAGCAGCTTGACGGACTCAGATACGCAGTATTTT
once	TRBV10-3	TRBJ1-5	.	CAISPGATYLPQHF	TGTGCCATCAGTCCGGGAGCGACATATCTGCCCCAGCATTTT
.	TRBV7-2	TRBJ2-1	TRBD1	CASSSRQGRDNEQFF	TGTGCCAGCAGCTCTCGACAGGGCCGAGACAATGAGCAGTTCTTC
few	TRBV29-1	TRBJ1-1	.	CSVLQGNTEAFF	TGCAGCGTTTTGCAGGGGAACACTGAAGCTTTCTTT
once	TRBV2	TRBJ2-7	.	CASSESTDTYEQYF	TGTGCCAGCAGTGAATCGACGGACACCTACGAGCAGTACTTC
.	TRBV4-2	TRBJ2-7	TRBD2	CASSQDSWARLAGEYEQYF	TGTGCCAGCAGCCAAGATAGTTGGGCCCGACTAGCGGGAGAATACGAGCAGTACTTC
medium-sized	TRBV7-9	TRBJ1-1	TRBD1	CASSRTGAEAFF	TGTGCCAGCAGCAGGACAGGAGCTGAAGCTTTCTTT
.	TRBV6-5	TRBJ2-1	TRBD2	CASRLGGGAYNEQFF	TGTGCCAGCAGACTCGGGGGGGGCGCGTACAATGAGCAGTTCTTC
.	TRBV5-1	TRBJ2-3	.	CASSLAMNSRTDTQYF	TGCGCCAGCAGCTTGGCGATGAACAGTCGCACAGATACGCAGTATTTT
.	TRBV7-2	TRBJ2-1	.	CASSFVSPPLNNEQFF	TGTGCCAGCAGCTTCGTGAGCCCTCCACTCAACAATGAGCAGTTCTTC
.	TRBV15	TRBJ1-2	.	CATSTRPPGPSAF	TGTGCCACCAGCACTAGACCCCCAGGGCCCAGTGCCTTC
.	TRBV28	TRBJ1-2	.	CASTGGYGYTF	TGTGCCAGCACCGGGGGGTATGGCTACACCTTC
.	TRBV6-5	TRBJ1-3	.	CASSWESGNTIYF	TGTGCCAGCAGCTGGGAATCTGGAAACACCATATATTTT